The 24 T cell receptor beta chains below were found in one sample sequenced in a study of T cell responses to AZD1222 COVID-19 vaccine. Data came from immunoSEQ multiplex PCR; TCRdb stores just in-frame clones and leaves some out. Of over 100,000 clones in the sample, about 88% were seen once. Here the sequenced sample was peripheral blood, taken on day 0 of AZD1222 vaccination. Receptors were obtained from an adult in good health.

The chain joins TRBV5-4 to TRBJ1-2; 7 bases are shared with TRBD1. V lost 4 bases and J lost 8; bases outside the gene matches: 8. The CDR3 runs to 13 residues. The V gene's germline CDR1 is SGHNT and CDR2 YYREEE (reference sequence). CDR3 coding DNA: TGTGCCAGCAGCCCGGACAGGTCGGGCGGCTACACCTTC. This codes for CASSPDRSGGYTF.

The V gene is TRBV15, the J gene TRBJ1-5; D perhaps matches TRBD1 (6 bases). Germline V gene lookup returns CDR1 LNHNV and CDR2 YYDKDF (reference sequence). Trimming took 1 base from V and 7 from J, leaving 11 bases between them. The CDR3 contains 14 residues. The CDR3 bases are TGTGCCACCAGCAGAGCCAGGGGAGGGCAGCCCCAGCATTTT. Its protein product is CATSRARGGQPQHF.

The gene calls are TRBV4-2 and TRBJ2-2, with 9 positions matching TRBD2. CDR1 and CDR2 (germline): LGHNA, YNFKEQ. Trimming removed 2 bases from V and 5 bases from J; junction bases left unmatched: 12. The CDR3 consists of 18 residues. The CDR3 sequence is CASSQRLASGAITGELFF. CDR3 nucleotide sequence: TGTGCCAGCAGCCAAAGGTTAGCTAGCGGGGCCATAACCGGGGAGCTGTTTTTT.

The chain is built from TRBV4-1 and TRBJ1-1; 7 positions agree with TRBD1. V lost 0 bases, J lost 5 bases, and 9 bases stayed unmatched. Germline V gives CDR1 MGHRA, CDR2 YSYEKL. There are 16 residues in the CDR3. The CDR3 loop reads CASSQDIRTGVTEAFF. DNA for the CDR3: TGCGCCAGCAGCCAAGATATCAGGACAGGTGTTACTGAAGCTTTCTTT.

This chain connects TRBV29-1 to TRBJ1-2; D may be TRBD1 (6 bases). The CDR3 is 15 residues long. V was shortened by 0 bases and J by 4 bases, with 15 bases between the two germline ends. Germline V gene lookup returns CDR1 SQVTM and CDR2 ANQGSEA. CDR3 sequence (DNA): TGCAGCGTTGAAGATCCGGGGGGCGAATTCTATGGCTACACCTTC. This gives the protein CSVEDPGGEFYGYTF.

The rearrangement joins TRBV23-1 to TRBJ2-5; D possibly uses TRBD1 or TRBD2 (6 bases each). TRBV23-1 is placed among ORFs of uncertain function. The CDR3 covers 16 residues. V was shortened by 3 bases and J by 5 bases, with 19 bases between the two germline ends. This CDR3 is CASSHLTGAGGETQYF. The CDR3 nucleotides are TGCGCCAGCAGTCACCTCACGGGGGCAGGAGGGGAGACCCAGTACTTC.

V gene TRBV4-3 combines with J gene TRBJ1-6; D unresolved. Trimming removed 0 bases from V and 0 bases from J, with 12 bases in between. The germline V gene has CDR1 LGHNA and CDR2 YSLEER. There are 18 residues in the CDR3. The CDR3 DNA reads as TGCGCCAGCAGCCAAGATTTGCGGGGTAGCTCCTATAATTCACCCCTCCACTTT. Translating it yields CASSQDLRGSSYNSPLHF.

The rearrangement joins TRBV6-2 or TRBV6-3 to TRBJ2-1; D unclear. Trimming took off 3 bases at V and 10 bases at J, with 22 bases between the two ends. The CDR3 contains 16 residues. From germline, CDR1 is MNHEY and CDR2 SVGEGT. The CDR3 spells CASSYFSSDFSPEQFF. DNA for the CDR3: TGTGCCAGCAGTTATTTTTCAAGCGATTTTTCCCCCGAGCAGTTCTTC.

This CDR3 reads CASQAYSGANVLTF. The CDR3, as DNA: TGTGCCAGCCAGGCGTACTCTGGGGCCAACGTCCTGACTTTC. The rearrangement uses TRBV25-1 and TRBJ2-6; D remains unclear. Trimming shortened V by 8 bases and J by 0 bases, and 8 bases separated the two germline ends. There are 14 residues in the CDR3. Germline loops: CDR1 MGHDK, CDR2 SYGVNS.

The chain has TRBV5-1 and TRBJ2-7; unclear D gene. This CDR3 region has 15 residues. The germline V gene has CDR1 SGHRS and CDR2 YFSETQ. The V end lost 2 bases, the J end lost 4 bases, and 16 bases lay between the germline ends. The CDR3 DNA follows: TGCGCCAGCAGCTTTCCCGGAACAATAGGGTACGAGCAGTACTTC. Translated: CASSFPGTIGYEQYF.

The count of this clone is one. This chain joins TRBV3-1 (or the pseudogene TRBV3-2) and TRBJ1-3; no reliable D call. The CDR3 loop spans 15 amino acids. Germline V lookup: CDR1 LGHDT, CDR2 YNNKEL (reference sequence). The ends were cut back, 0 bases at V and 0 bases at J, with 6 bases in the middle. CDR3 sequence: CASSQDNNSGNTIYF. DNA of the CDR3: TGTGCCAGCAGCCAAGACAACAACTCTGGAAACACCATATATTTT.

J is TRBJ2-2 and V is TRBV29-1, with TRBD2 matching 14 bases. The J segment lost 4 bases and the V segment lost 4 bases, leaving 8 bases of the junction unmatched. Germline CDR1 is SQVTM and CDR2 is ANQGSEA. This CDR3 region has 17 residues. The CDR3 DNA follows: TGCAGCGTTGTTGTGACTAGCGGGAGGGCTGCCACCGGGGAGCTGTTTTTT. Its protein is CSVVVTSGRAATGELFF.

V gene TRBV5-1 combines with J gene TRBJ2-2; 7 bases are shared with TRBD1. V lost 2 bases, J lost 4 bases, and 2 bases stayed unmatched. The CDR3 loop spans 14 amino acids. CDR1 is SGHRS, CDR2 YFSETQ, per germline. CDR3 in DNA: TGCGCCAGCAGCTTCAACAGGGGCACCGGGGAGCTGTTTTTT. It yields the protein CASSFNRGTGELFF.

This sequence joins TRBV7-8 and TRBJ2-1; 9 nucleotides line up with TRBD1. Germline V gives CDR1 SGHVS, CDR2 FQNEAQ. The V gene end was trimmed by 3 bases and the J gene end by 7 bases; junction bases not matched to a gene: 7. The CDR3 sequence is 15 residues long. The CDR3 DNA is TGTGCCAGCAGCTTTCCCCCGACAGGGGGTAATGAGCAGTTCTTC. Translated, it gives CASSFPPTGGNEQFF. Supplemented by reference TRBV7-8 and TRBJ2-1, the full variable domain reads GAGVSQSPRYKVAKRGQDVALRCDPISGHVSLFWYQQALGQGPEFLTYFQNEAQLDKSGLPSDRFFAERPEGSVSTLKIQRTQQEDSAVYLCASSFPPTGGNEQFFGPGTRLTVL.

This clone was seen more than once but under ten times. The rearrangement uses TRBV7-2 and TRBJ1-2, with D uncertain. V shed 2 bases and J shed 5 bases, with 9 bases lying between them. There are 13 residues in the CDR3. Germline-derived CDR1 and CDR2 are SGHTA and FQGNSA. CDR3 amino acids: CASSLNTWYGYTF. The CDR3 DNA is TGTGCCAGCAGCTTAAACACTTGGTATGGCTACACCTTC. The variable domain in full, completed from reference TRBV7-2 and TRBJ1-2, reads GAGVSQSPSNKVTEKGKDVELRCDPISGHTALYWYRQSLGQGLEFLIYFQGNSAPDKSGLPSDRFSAERTGGSVSTLTIQRTQQEDSAVYLCASSLNTWYGYTFGSGTRLTVV.

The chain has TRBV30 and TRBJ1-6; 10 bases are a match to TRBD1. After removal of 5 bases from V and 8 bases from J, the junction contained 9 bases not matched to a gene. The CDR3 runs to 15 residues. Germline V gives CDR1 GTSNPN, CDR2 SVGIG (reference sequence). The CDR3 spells CAWGDRQGAHSPLHF. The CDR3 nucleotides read TGTGCCTGGGGGGATCGACAGGGGGCGCATTCACCCCTCCACTTT.

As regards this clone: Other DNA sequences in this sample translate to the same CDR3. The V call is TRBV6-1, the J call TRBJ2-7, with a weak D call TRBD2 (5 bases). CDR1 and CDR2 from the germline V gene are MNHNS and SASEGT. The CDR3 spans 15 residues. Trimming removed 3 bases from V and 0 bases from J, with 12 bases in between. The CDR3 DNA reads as TGTGCCAGCAGTGAGGCCCCGGGGAGCTCCTACGAGCAGTACTTC. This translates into CASSEAPGSSYEQYF.

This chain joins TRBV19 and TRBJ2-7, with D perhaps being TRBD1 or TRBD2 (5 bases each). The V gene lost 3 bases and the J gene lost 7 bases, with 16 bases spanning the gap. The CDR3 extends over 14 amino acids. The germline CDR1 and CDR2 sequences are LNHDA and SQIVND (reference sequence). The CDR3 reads CASSMGRGAGEQYF. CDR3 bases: TGTGCCAGTAGTATGGGTAGGGGAGCAGGGGAGCAGTACTTC.

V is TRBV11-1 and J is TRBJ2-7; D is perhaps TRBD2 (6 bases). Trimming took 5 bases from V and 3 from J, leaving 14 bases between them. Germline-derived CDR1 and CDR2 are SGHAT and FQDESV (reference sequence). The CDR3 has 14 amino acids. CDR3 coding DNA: TGTGCCAGCAGCCCGCGGGACCGTAACTACGAGCAGTACTTC. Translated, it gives CASSPRDRNYEQYF.

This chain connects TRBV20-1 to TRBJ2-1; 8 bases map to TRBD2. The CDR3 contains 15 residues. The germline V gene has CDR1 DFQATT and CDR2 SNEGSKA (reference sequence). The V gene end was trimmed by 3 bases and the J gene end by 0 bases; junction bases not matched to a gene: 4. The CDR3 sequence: CSASSSGSSYNEQFF. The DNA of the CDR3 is TGCAGTGCTAGTTCCAGCGGGAGCTCCTACAATGAGCAGTTCTTC.

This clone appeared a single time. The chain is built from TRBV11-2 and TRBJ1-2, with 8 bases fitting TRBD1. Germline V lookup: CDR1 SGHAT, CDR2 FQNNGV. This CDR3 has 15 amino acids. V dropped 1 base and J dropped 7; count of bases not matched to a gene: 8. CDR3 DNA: TGTGCCAGCAGCTTAGGTGGGCAGGGGGCGCGTGGCTACACCTTC. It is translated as CASSLGGQGARGYTF.

The CDR3 region is CASPGTSGKLFF. CDR3 DNA: TGTGCCAGTCCCGGGACTTCCGGAAAACTGTTTTTT. The V and J genes are TRBV30 and TRBJ1-4, with a tentative D call TRBD1 (5 bases). V gave up 8 bases and J gave up 10 bases, with 17 bases separating them. Looked up from germline, CDR1 is GTSNPN and CDR2 is SVGIG (reference sequence). This CDR3 region has 12 residues.

The CDR3 sequence is CASSSGQDNQPQHF. In DNA form, the CDR3 reads TGTGCCAGCAGTTCAGGACAGGACAATCAGCCCCAGCATTTT. This chain uses TRBV27 with TRBJ1-5; 7 bases are shared with TRBD1. The germline V gene has CDR1 MNHEY and CDR2 SMNVEV (reference sequence). The junction had 3 bases not matched to a gene; V was cut back by 4 bases and J by 3 bases. The CDR3 runs to 14 residues.

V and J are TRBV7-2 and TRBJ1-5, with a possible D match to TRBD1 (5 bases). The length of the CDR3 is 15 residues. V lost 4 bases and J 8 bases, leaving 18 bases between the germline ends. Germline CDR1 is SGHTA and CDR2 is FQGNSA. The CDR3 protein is CASSSMWGDGKPQHF. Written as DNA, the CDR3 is TGTGCCAGCAGCTCCATGTGGGGGGATGGAAAGCCCCAGCATTTT.